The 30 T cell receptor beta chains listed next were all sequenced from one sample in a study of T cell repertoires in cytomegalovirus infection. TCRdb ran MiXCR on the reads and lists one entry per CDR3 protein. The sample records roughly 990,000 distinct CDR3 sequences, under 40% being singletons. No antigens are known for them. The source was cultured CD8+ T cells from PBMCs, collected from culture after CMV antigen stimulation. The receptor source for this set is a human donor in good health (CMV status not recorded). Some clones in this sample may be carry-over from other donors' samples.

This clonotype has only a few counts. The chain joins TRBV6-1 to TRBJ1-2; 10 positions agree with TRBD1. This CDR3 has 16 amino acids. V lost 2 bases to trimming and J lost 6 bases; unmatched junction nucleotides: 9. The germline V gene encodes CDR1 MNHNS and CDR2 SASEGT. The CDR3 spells CASSEWDRGGLDGYTF. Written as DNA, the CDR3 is TGTGCCAGCAGTGAATGGGACAGGGGCGGCTTGGATGGCTACACCTTC.

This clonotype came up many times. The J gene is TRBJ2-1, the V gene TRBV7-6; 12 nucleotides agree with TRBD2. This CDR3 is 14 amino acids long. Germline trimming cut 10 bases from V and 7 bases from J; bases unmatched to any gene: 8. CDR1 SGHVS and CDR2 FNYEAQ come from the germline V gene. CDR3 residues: CATSPSGGGNEQFF. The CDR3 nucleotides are TGTGCCACCTCCCCTAGCGGGGGGGGAAATGAGCAGTTCTTC.

In DNA form, the CDR3 reads TGTGCCAGCAGTCTACGGACCTTTCCCCCTCTTTATGGCTACACCTTC. The encoded protein is CASSLRTFPPLYGYTF. The chain links TRBV6-2 or TRBV6-3 to TRBJ1-2; D not resolved. This CDR3 comprises 16 residues. Germline CDR1 reads MNHEY; CDR2 reads SVGEGT. The ends were cut back, 5 bases at V and 5 bases at J, with 21 bases in the middle.

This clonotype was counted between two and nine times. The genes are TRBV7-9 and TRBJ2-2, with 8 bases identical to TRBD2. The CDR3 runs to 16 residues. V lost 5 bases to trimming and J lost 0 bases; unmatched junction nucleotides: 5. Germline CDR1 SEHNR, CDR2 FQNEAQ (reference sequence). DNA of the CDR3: TGTGCCAGCAGCCCACAACTAGCGGCGAACACCGGGGAGCTGTTTTTT. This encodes CASSPQLAANTGELFF.

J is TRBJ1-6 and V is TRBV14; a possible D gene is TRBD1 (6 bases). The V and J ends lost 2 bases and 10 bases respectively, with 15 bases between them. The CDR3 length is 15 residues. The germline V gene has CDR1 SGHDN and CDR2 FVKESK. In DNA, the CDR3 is TGTGCCAGCAGCCAAACCTCAGGGGTTAAATCACCCCTCCACTTT. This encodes CASSQTSGVKSPLHF.

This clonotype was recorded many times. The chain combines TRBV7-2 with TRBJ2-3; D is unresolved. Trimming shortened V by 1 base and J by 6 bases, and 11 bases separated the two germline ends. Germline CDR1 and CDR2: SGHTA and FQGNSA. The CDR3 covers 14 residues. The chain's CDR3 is CASSLVDGPDTQYF. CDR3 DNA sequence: TGTGCCAGCAGCTTAGTGGACGGGCCCGATACGCAGTATTTT.

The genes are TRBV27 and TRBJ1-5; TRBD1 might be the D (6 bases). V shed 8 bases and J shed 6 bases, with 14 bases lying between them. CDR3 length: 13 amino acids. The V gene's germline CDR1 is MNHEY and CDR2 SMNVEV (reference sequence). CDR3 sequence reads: CASRTVWGQPQHF. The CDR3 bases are TGTGCCAGCCGGACAGTCTGGGGTCAGCCCCAGCATTTT.

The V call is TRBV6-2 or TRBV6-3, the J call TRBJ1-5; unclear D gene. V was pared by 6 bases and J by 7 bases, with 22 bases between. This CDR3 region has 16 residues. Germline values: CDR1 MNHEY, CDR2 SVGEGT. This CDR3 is CASRAILSAETQPQHF. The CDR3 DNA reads TGTGCCAGCAGGGCGATACTCTCGGCCGAAACCCAGCCCCAGCATTTT.

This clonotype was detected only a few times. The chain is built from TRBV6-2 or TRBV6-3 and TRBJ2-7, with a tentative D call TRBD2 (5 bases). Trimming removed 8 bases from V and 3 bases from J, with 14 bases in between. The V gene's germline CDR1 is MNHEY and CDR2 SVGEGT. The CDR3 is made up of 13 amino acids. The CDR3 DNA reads TGTGCCAGCCTCGGCGGGTCGGACTACGAGCAGTACTTC. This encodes CASLGGSDYEQYF.

CDR3 in DNA: TGCAGTGCCGCAGTAGGAGCTTTCTTT. This encodes CSAAVGAFF. The chain links TRBV20-1 to TRBJ1-1, with D unclear. From germline, CDR1 is DFQATT and CDR2 SNEGSKA (reference sequence). The CDR3 has 9 amino acids. The ends were cut back, 6 bases at V and 10 bases at J, with 9 bases in the middle.

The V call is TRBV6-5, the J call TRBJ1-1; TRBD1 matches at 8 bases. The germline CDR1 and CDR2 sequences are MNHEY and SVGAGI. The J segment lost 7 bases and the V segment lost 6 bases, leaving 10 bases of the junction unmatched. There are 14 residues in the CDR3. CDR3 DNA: TGTGCCAGCAGCTCCGGGACAGGCCGTATTGAAGCTTTCTTT. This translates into CASSSGTGRIEAFF.

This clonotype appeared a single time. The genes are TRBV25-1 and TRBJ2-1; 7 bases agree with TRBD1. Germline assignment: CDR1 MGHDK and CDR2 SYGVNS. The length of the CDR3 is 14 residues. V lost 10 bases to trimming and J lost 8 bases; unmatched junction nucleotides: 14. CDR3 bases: TGTGCCACCGTCACAGGGGCGCACCCTGATGAGCAGTTCTTC. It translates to CATVTGAHPDEQFF. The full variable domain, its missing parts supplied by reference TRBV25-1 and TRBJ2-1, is EADIYQTPRYLVIGTGKKITLECSQTMGHDKMYWYQQDPGMELHLIHYSYGVNSTEKGDLSSESTVSRIRTEHFPLTLESARPSHTSQYLCATVTGAHPDEQFFGPGTRLTVL.

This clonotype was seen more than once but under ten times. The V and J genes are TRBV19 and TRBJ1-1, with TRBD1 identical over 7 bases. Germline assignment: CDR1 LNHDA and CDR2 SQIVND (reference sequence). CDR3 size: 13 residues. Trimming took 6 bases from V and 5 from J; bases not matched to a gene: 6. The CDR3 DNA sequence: TGTGCCAGTAGGACAGGGTCGTGGACTGAAGCTTTCTTT. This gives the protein CASRTGSWTEAFF.

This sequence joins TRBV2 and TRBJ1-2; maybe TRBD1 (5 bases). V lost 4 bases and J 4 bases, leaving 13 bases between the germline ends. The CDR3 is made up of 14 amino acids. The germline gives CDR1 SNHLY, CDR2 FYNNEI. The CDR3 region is CASSVQGPFYGYTF. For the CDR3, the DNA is TGTGCCAGCAGTGTTCAGGGCCCTTTCTATGGCTACACCTTC.

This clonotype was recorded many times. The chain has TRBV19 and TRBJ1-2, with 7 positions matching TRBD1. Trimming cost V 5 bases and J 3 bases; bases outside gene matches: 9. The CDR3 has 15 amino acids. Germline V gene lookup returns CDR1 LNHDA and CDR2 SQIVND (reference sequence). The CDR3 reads CASSSRDRRDYGYTF. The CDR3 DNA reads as TGTGCCAGTAGTTCTAGGGACAGACGCGACTATGGCTACACCTTC.

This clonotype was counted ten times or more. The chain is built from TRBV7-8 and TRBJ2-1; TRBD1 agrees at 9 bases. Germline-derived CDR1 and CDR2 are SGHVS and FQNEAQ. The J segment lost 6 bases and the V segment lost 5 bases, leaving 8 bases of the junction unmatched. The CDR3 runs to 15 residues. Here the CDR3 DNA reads TGTGCCAGCAGCCCCCGGACAGGGGTGACCAATGAGCAGTTCTTC. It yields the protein CASSPRTGVTNEQFF.

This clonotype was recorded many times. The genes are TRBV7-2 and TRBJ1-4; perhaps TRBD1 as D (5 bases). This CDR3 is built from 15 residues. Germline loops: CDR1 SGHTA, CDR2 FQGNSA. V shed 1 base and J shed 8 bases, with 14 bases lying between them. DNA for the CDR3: TGTGCCAGCAGCTTAGTGGCAGGGCCGTTGGAAAAACTGTTTTTT. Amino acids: CASSLVAGPLEKLFF.

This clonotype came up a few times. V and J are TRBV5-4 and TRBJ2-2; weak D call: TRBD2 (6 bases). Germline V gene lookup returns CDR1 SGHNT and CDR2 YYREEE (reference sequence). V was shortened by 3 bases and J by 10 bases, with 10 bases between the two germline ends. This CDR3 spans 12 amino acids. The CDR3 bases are TGTGCCAGCAGCTCCCGGGGGACGGAGCTGTTTTTT. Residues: CASSSRGTELFF.

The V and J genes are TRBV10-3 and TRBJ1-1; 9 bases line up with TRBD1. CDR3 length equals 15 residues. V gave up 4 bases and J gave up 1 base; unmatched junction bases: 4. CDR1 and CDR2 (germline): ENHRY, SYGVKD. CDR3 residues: CAISAPGQGNTEAFF. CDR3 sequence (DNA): TGTGCCATCAGTGCACCGGGACAGGGGAACACTGAAGCTTTCTTT.

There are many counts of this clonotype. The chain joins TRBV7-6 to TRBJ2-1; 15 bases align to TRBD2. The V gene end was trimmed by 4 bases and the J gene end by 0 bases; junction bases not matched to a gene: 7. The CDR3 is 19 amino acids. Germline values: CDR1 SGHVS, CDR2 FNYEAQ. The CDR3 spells CASSSPRTSGGVSYNEQFF. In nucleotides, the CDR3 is TGTGCCAGCAGCTCGCCTCGGACTAGCGGGGGGGTCTCCTACAATGAGCAGTTCTTC.

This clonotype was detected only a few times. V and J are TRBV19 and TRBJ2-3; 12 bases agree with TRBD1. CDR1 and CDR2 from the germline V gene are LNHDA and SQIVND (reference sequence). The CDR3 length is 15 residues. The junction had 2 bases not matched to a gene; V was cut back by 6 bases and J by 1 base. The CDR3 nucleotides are TGTGCCAGTAGCGGGACAGGGGGCGGCACAGATACGCAGTATTTT. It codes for CASSGTGGGTDTQYF.

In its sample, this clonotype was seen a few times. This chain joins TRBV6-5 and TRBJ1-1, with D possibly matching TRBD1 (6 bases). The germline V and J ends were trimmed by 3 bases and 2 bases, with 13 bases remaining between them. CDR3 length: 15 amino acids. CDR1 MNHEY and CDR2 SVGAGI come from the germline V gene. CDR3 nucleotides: TGTGCCAGCAGTTATGGGGACACTACTAACACTGAAGCTTTCTTT. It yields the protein CASSYGDTTNTEAFF.

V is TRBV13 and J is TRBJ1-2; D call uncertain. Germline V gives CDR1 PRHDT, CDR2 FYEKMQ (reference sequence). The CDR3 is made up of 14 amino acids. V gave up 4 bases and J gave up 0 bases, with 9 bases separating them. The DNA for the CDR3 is TGTGCCAGCAGCTCAGGTAGAGCTAACTATGGCTACACCTTC. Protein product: CASSSGRANYGYTF. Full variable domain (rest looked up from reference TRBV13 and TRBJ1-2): AAGVIQSPRHLIKEKRETATLKCYPIPRHDTVYWYQQGPGQDPQFLISFYEKMQSDKGSIPDRFSAQQFSDYHSELNMSSLELGDSALYFCASSSGRANYGYTFGSGTRLTVV.

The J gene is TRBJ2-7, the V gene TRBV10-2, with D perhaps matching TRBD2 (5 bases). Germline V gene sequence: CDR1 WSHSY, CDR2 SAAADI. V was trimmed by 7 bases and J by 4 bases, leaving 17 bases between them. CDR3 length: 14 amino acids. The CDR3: CASTRTGRMYEQYF. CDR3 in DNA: TGCGCCAGCACCCGGACTGGTAGAATGTACGAGCAGTACTTC.

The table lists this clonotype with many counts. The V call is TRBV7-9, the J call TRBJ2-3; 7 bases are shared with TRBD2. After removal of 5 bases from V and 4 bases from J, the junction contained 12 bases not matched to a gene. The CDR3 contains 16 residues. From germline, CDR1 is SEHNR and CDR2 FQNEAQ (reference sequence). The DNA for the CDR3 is TGTGCCAGCAGCGCAAGACTAGCCACGGGGGCAGATACGCAGTATTTT. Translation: CASSARLATGADTQYF.

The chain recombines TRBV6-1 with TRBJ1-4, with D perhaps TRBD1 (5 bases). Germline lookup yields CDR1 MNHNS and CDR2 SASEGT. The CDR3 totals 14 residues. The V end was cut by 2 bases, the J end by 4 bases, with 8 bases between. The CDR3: CASSERQINEKLFF. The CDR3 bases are TGTGCCAGCAGTGAAAGACAGATTAATGAAAAACTGTTTTTT.

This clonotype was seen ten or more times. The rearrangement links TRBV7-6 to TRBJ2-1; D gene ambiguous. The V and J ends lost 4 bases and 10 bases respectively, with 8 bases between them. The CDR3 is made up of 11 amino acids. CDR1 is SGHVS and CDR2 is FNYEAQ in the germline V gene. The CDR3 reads CASSSGEEQFF. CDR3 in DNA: TGTGCCAGCAGCTCCGGAGAGGAGCAGTTCTTC.

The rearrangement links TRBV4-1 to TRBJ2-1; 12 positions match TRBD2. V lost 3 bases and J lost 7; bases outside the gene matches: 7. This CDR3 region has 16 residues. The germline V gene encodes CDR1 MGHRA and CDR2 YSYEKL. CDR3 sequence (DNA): TGCGCCAGCAGCCAGGGGACTAGCGGGCCTATTAATGAGCAGTTCTTC. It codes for CASSQGTSGPINEQFF.

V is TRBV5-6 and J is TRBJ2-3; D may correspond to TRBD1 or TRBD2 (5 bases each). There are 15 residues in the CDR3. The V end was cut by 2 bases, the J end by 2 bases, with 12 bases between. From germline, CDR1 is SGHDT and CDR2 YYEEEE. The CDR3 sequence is CASSFSGDPTDTQYF. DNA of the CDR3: TGTGCCAGCAGCTTTTCTGGGGACCCCACAGATACGCAGTATTTT. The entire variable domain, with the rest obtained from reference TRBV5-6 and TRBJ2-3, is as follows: DAGVTQSPTHLIKTRGQQVTLRCSPKSGHDTVSWYQQALGQGPQFIFQYYEEEERQRGNFPDRFSGHQFPNYSSELNVNALLLGDSALYLCASSFSGDPTDTQYFGPGTRLTVL.

The CDR3 DNA follows: TGCGCCAGCAGCCAAGTTCACTCCGATGAAGCTTTCTTT. It is translated as CASSQVHSDEAFF. The J gene is TRBJ1-1, the V gene TRBV4-1; no clear D. The CDR3 is 13 residues long. V dropped 1 base and J dropped 7 bases, with 10 bases sitting between them. Germline CDR1 MGHRA, CDR2 YSYEKL.